Listed here are 20 T cell receptor beta chains from one sample, sequenced in a study of spatial heterogeneity in lung cancer. TCRdb processed the 5' RACE reads anew with MiXCR; each CDR3 protein has one entry. The sample has 40,000 to 55,000 distinct CDR3 sequences, 6% to 7% seen once. Regarding time point: sample taken at primary tumor resection. Unsorted whole RNA from tumor, nontumor lung or frozen PBMC underwent sequencing. The input for sequencing was PBMCs, taken at surgery. The receptors were gathered from a female donor with early-stage non-small cell lung cancer.

This clonotype was counted many times. This sequence joins TRBV2 and TRBJ1-4; maybe TRBD1 (6 bases). V lost 7 bases, J lost 5 bases, and 11 bases lay in between. Germline lookup yields CDR1 SNHLY and CDR2 FYNNEI. The CDR3 is made up of 13 amino acids. The CDR3 DNA reads as TGTGCCAGCATCGGGCAGGGGAATGAAAAACTGTTTTTT. Encoded protein: CASIGQGNEKLFF.

Of note for this clonotype: A read error may produce the germline difference seen at one junction end. The gene calls are TRBV28 and TRBJ2-1; 10 positions match TRBD1. CDR1 is MDHEN, CDR2 SYDVKM, per germline. CDR3 length equals 14 residues. The CDR3 loop is CASSTLSSGQGISF. CDR3 coding DNA: TGTGCCAGCAGTACTCTCTCATCGGGACAGGGGATTTCCTTC.

This clonotype was observed at least ten times. This chain joins TRBV7-2 and TRBJ1-5; D uncertain. This CDR3 is 14 amino acids long. Trimming took off 1 base at V and 6 bases at J, with 10 bases between the two ends. Germline assignment: CDR1 SGHTA and CDR2 FQGNSA. The DNA for the CDR3 is TGTGCCAGCAGCTTAGAGAGTTTAGGTCAGCCCCAGCATTTT. Protein sequence: CASSLESLGQPQHF.

This clonotype was observed a handful of times. The chain is built from TRBV4-1 and TRBJ2-3, with D tentatively TRBD1 (6 bases). Germline V gene data show CDR1 as MGHRA and CDR2 as YSYEKL. The CDR3 runs to 12 residues. V was shortened by 5 bases and J by 10 bases, with 13 bases between the two germline ends. CDR3 nucleotides: TGCGCCAGCAGCGGGACACATTGGGCGCAGTATTTT. This gives the protein CASSGTHWAQYF.

This clonotype was recorded a few times. The gene calls are TRBV5-1 and TRBJ1-1; D may be TRBD1 (6 bases). The V gene lost 0 bases and the J gene lost 10 bases, with 16 bases spanning the gap. Looked up from germline, CDR1 is SGHRS and CDR2 is YFSETQ. The CDR3 spans 14 residues. The CDR3 DNA sequence: TGCGCCAGCAGCTTGGAACCCGGGGGCAAAGGAGCTTTCTTT. Its protein product is CASSLEPGGKGAFF.

The chain carries TRBV13 and TRBJ1-1; 8 nucleotides align to TRBD1. The CDR3 extends over 15 amino acids. V lost 6 bases, J lost 1 base, and 7 bases stayed unmatched. In germline, CDR1 is PRHDT, CDR2 FYEKMQ (reference sequence). CDR3 sequence: CASRTRGTGNTEAFF. The CDR3 nucleotides are TGTGCCAGCAGAACAAGGGGGACAGGGAACACTGAAGCTTTCTTT.

This clonotype was observed many times. The chain uses TRBV6-6 and TRBJ1-5; 7 nucleotides line up with TRBD1. Per the germline V gene, CDR1 is MNHNY and CDR2 is SVGAGI (reference sequence). CDR3 size: 16 residues. The J segment lost 6 bases and the V segment lost 6 bases, leaving 14 bases of the junction unmatched. The CDR3 coding sequence is TGTGCCAGCAGAAATGGACAGGAAGGGGGAGGTCAGCCCCAGCATTTT. It encodes CASRNGQEGGGQPQHF.

The rearrangement joins TRBV3-1 to TRBJ2-3; D not certain. V gave up 5 bases and J gave up 2 bases, with 17 bases separating them. This CDR3 contains 16 residues. Germline V gene data show CDR1 as LGHDT and CDR2 as YNNKEL (reference sequence). DNA of the CDR3: TGTGCCAGCAGCTATAAGCCCGGGCCATACACAGATACGCAGTATTTT. It encodes CASSYKPGPYTDTQYF.

This clonotype has only a few counts. The chain joins TRBV30 to TRBJ1-4; 9 nucleotides align to TRBD1. Trimming at V came to 3 bases and at J to 7 bases, leaving 9 bases not matched to a gene. The V gene's germline CDR1 is GTSNPN and CDR2 SVGIG (reference sequence). CDR3 length: 15 amino acids. CDR3 DNA sequence: TGTGCCTGGAGCGGATCGGGACAGGGACGTGAAAAACTGTTTTTT. Amino acid sequence: CAWSGSGQGREKLFF.

This clonotype was seen many times. The chain links TRBV12-3 or TRBV12-4 to TRBJ2-2, with D hard to call. The CDR3 covers 12 residues. The germline V and J ends were trimmed by 3 bases and 10 bases, with 9 bases remaining between them. CDR3 DNA sequence: TGTGCCAGCAGTTTCTTGGGCGCGGAGCTGTTTTTT. Its translation: CASSFLGAELFF.

This clonotype occurred many times. The rearrangement uses TRBV12-3 or TRBV12-4 and TRBJ1-3; the D is unclear. The V end was cut by 6 bases, the J end by 0 bases, with 6 bases between. The CDR3 length is 13 residues. CDR3 protein: CASRPASGNTIYF. The CDR3 DNA reads as TGTGCCAGCAGGCCAGCCTCTGGAAACACCATATATTTT.

This clonotype was recorded many times. The chain recombines TRBV18 with TRBJ2-7; 7 nucleotides align to TRBD2. The V segment lost 0 bases and the J segment 5 bases; nucleotides outside the gene matches: 10. Germline CDR1 and CDR2: KGHSH and LQKENI. This CDR3 is built from 16 residues. The CDR3 sequence is CASSPPIPGGIDEQYF. The CDR3 nucleotides read TGTGCCAGCTCACCACCAATTCCCGGGGGGATCGACGAGCAGTACTTC.

This clonotype was picked up many times. The chain uses TRBV11-2 and TRBJ1-1; D gene unclear. Germline lookup yields CDR1 SGHAT and CDR2 FQNNGV. The V and J ends lost 4 bases and 2 bases respectively, with 8 bases between them. The CDR3 runs 13 residues. CDR3 coding DNA: TGTGCCAGCAGCTCGGAGGCTAACACTGAAGCTTTCTTT. Protein product: CASSSEANTEAFF.

Ten or more counts support this clonotype. The chain carries TRBV3-1 and TRBJ1-1; 9 bases are shared with TRBD1. The J segment lost 4 bases and the V segment lost 5 bases, leaving 11 bases of the junction unmatched. The CDR3 loop spans 16 amino acids. Per germline, CDR1 LGHDT and CDR2 YNNKEL (reference sequence). Written as DNA, the CDR3 is TGTGCCAGCAGCGCTCCAGACAGGGGGGATTTCACTGAAGCTTTCTTT. Its translation is CASSAPDRGDFTEAFF.

This rearrangement joins TRBV2 to TRBJ2-2; TRBD1 aligns across 8 bases. The CDR3 loop spans 14 amino acids. Germline V gene sequence: CDR1 SNHLY, CDR2 FYNNEI. J lost 7 bases, V lost 6 bases, and 7 bases had no gene match. The CDR3 reads CASRAQGVGGELFF. In nucleotides, the CDR3 is TGTGCCAGCAGGGCACAGGGGGTCGGCGGGGAGCTGTTTTTT.

In its sample, this clonotype was seen a few times. The chain is built from TRBV29-1 and TRBJ2-2; D unresolved. Germline CDR1 is SQVTM and CDR2 is ANQGSEA. The length of the CDR3 is 12 residues. The chain's CDR3 is CIIVRPNGELFF. The CDR3 bases are TGCATTATCGTTAGGCCAAACGGGGAGCTGTTTTTT.

In this sample, this clonotype turned up a few times. The J gene is TRBJ1-1, the V gene TRBV9, with TRBD1 as a possible D gene (5 bases). The germline V gene encodes CDR1 SGDLS and CDR2 YYNGEE. V dropped 4 bases and J dropped 0 bases, with 10 bases sitting between them. CDR3 length: 14 amino acids. The CDR3 DNA sequence: TGTGCCAGCAGCCCGACACAGGTGAACACTGAAGCTTTCTTT. As protein: CASSPTQVNTEAFF.

This clonotype was recorded many times. In DNA form, the CDR3 reads TGCGCCAGCAGCCAAGATCCAGGGAAGCGCGAGCAGTACTTC. Amino acids: CASSQDPGKREQYF. The chain links TRBV4-1 to TRBJ2-7; D perhaps matches TRBD1 (5 bases). The CDR3 loop spans 14 amino acids. V was cut by 0 bases and J by 6 bases, with 12 bases left in between. Germline V CDR1 and CDR2: MGHRA, YSYEKL.

This clonotype was seen at least ten times. This sequence joins TRBV5-1 and TRBJ1-5; possibly TRBD1 for D (6 bases). V lost 0 bases and J 0 bases, leaving 13 bases between the germline ends. The CDR3 consists of 17 residues. CDR1 and CDR2 (germline): SGHRS, YFSETQ. Here the CDR3 DNA reads TGCGCCAGCAGCTTGGGGACAGACTTTTATAGCAATCAGCCCCAGCATTTT. It yields the protein CASSLGTDFYSNQPQHF.

This clonotype was seen ten or more times. One junction end disagrees with the germline gene, perhaps due to a read error. The CDR3 reads CASSVRQGASETQYF. CDR3 in DNA: TGTGCTAGCAGCGTAAGACAGGGTGCTTCGGAGACCCAGTACTTC. V usage is TRBV7-7 and J usage is TRBJ2-5, with 7 bases that match TRBD1. Germline CDR1 and CDR2: SSHAT and FNYEAQ (reference sequence). The CDR3 runs to 15 residues. The full variable domain, completed using reference TRBV7-7 and TRBJ2-5, is GAGVSQSPRYKVTKRGQDVTLRCDPISSHATLYWYQQALGQGPEFLTYFNYEAQPDKSGLPSDRFSAERPEGSISTLTIQRTEQRDSAMYRCASSVRQGASETQYFGPGTRLLVL.